The clone carrying this T cell receptor (beta chain) was seen ten or more times. The CDR3 is made up of 15 amino acids. Germline CDR1 reads GTSNPN; CDR2 reads SVGIG (reference sequence). The V segment lost 3 bases and the J segment 4 bases; nucleotides outside the gene matches: 9. cDNA synthesis used a TRAV/TRBV-specific primer set for both chains. Using a constant-region primer together with a V-primer adapter, TCRs were subjected to around 20 PCR cycles of amplification. One entry per CDR3 protein, called by TCRdb with MiXCR from the reads. The sample comprises about 39,000 distinct CDR3 sequences, more than 20% of which are singletons, and 9.2% rests with the top ten. This entry belongs to a study of low-dose radiotherapy and immunotherapy resistance in tumors. The sample's time point: after trial treatment. As for treatment: LDRT plus nivolumab, ipilimumab, low-dose cyclophosphamide and aspirin (RACIN trial). Donors were administered nivolumab, ipilimumab, aspirin and low-dose cyclophosphamide, together with low-dose radiotherapy.

V usage is TRBV30 and J usage is TRBJ1-5; TRBD1 agrees at 7 bases. The sequence was obtained from a female donor with ovarian cancer. Sequenced material: PBMCs, taken after low-dose radiotherapy plus immunotherapy. The CDR3 DNA is TGTGCCTGGAGCTCCAGACAGGGCGTTAATCAGCCCCAGCATTTT. Amino acid sequence: CAWSSRQGVNQPQHF.